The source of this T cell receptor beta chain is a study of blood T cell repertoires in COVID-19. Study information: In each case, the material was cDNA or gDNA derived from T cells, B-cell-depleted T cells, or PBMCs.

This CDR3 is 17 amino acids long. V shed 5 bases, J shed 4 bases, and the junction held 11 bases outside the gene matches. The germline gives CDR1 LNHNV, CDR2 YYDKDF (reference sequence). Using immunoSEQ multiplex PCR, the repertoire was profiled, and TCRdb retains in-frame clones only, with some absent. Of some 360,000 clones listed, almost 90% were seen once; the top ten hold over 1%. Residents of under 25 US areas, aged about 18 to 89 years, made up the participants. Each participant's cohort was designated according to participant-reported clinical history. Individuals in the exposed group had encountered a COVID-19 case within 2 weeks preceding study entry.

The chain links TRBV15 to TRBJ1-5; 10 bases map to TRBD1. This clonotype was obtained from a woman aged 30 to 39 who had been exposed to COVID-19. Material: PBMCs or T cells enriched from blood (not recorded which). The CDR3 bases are TGTGCCACCAGCGTTTACCCCCGGGACAGGGGAAATCAGCCCCAGCATTTT. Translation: CATSVYPRDRGNQPQHF. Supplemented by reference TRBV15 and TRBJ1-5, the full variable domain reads DAMVIQNPRYQVTQFGKPVTLSCSQTLNHNVMYWYQQKSSQAPKLLFHYYDKDFNNEADTPDNFQSRRPNTSFCFLDIRSPGLGDTAMYLCATSVYPRDRGNQPQHFGDGTRLSIL.